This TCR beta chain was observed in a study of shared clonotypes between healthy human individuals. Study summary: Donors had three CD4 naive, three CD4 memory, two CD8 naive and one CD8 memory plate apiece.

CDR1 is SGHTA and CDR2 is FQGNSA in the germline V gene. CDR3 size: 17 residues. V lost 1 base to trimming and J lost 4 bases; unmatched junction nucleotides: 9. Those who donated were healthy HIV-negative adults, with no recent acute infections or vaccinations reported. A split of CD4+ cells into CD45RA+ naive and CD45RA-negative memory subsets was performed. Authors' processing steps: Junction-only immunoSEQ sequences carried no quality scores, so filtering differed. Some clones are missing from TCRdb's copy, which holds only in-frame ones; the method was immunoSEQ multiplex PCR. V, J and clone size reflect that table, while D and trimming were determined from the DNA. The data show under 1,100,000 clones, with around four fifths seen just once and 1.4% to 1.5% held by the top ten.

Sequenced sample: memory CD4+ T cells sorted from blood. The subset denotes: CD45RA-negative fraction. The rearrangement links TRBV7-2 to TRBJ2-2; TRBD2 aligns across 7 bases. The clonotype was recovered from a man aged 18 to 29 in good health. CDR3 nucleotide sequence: TGTGCCAGCAGCTTAGGATCTGCTAGCGGCCGCACCGGGGAGCTGTTTTTT. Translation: CASSLGSASGRTGELFF. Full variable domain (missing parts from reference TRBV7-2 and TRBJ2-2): GAGVSQSPSNKVTEKGKDVELRCDPISGHTALYWYRQSLGQGLEFLIYFQGNSAPDKSGLPSDRFSAERTGGSVSTLTIQRTQQEDSAVYLCASSLGSASGRTGELFFGEGSRLTVL.